A single sample is the source of the 31 T cell receptor beta chains below, sequenced in a study of memory CD4+ T cells and cytomegalovirus serostatus. The sort gate was single viable CD3+CD4+CD8-CD45RO+ cells for memory CD4+ T cells. Produced via immunoSEQ multiplex PCR; TCRdb's table is partial and in-frame only. The sample holds around 50,000 clones, around 80% seen once. The specimen was memory CD4+ T cells from blood. These TCRs come from an adult in good health and CMV-seronegative.

The chain recombines TRBV5-4 with TRBJ2-1; 13 nucleotides line up with TRBD2. V shed 4 bases and J 8 bases; nucleotides not matched to a gene: 9. The germline V gene has CDR1 SGHNT and CDR2 YYREEE (reference sequence). This CDR3 region has 16 residues. CDR3 residues: CASSRRLAGGEDEQFF. In nucleotides, the CDR3 is TGTGCCAGCAGCAGGAGACTAGCGGGGGGAGAAGATGAGCAGTTCTTC. The entire variable domain, with the rest obtained from reference TRBV5-4 and TRBJ2-1, is as follows: ETGVTQSPTHLIKTRGQQVTLRCSSQSGHNTVSWYQQALGQGPQFIFQYYREEENGRGNFPPRFSGLQFPNYSSELNVNALELDDSALYLCASSRRLAGGEDEQFFGPGTRLTVL.

The V and J genes are TRBV15 and TRBJ2-1, with D possibly called TRBD1 or TRBD2 (6 bases each). The CDR3 consists of 15 residues. V was pared by 1 base and J by 2 bases, with 9 bases between. Germline V gene sequence: CDR1 LNHNV, CDR2 YYDKDF (reference sequence). The CDR3 DNA sequence: TGTGCCACCAGCAGAGGAAGGGGGGCCTACAATGAGCAGTTCTTC. This sequence encodes CATSRGRGAYNEQFF.

This clone was recorded a few times. The rearrangement uses TRBV14 and TRBJ1-1; D unclear. Germline CDR1 and CDR2: SGHDN and FVKESK. With 0 bases removed from V and 0 bases from J, the gap between germline ends came to 11 bases. This CDR3 has 16 residues. CDR3 sequence reads: CASSQDPWLMNTEAFF. The CDR3 DNA is TGTGCCAGCAGCCAAGATCCGTGGCTGATGAACACTGAAGCTTTCTTT.

V usage is TRBV6-6 and J usage is TRBJ2-3; no definite D call. The length of the CDR3 is 15 residues. V shed 4 bases and J shed 1 base, with 12 bases lying between them. In germline, CDR1 is MNHNY, CDR2 SVGAGI (reference sequence). The CDR3 here is CASSLSFTGTDTQYF. CDR3 DNA: TGTGCCAGCAGTTTGTCCTTTACAGGCACAGATACGCAGTATTTT.

The chain couples TRBV7-2 to TRBJ2-5; TRBD1 or TRBD2 may be the D gene (5 bases each). Germline V gene sequence: CDR1 SGHTA, CDR2 FQGNSA. The CDR3 is 14 residues long. Trimming shortened V by 4 bases and J by 2 bases, and 11 bases separated the two germline ends. The chain's CDR3 is CASSSSGPQETQYF. The CDR3, as DNA: TGTGCCAGCAGCTCATCGGGGCCTCAAGAGACCCAGTACTTC.

This chain links TRBV7-8 with TRBJ2-5; D unresolved. V gave up 1 base and J gave up 6 bases, with 3 bases separating them. CDR3 length equals 11 residues. Germline loops: CDR1 SGHVS, CDR2 FQNEAQ. DNA for the CDR3: TGTGCCAGCAGCTTAGGACAGACCCAGTACTTC. Protein sequence: CASSLGQTQYF.

The rearrangement links TRBV6-5 to TRBJ1-1; tentative D call: TRBD1 (5 bases). Trimming cost V 8 bases and J 1 base, with 11 bases left between them. Germline CDR1 MNHEY, CDR2 SVGAGI. The CDR3 has 13 amino acids. CDR3 residues: CASFTDTNTEAFF. The DNA of the CDR3 is TGTGCCAGCTTCACGGACACGAACACTGAAGCTTTCTTT.

The chain uses TRBV25-1 and TRBJ2-2, with 8 positions matching TRBD2. In germline, CDR1 is MGHDK, CDR2 SYGVNS. The CDR3 extends over 15 amino acids. V was clipped by 7 bases and J by 0 bases; unmatched bases: 4. CDR3 in amino acids: CASMSGGPNTGELFF. The CDR3 DNA follows: TGTGCCAGCATGAGCGGGGGTCCGAACACCGGGGAGCTGTTTTTT.

The J gene is TRBJ2-6, the V gene TRBV18; weak D call: TRBD1 (6 bases). The CDR3 spans 16 residues. V was pared by 2 bases and J by 4 bases, with 12 bases between. Germline CDR1 is KGHSH and CDR2 is LQKENI. CDR3 in amino acids: CASSPARGSGANVLTF. CDR3 in DNA: TGTGCCAGCTCACCAGCCAGGGGTTCCGGGGCCAACGTCCTGACTTTC.

This rearrangement joins TRBV7-2 to TRBJ2-3, with D perhaps TRBD2 (6 bases). V lost 3 bases, J lost 2 bases, and 6 bases lay in between. Looked up from germline, CDR1 is SGHTA and CDR2 is FQGNSA. CDR3 size: 13 residues. CDR3 residues: CASSLDYTDTQYF. The CDR3 coding sequence is TGTGCCAGCAGCTTGGACTACACAGATACGCAGTATTTT.

The chain uses TRBV11-3 and TRBJ2-2; D is uncertain. Germline V gene lookup returns CDR1 SGHNT and CDR2 YENEEA. The CDR3 sequence is 16 residues long. V lost 1 base and J lost 1, with 10 bases in between. CDR3 DNA: TGTGCCAGCAGCTTAGGGGGATCGTTGAACACCGGGGAGCTGTTTTTT. This translates into CASSLGGSLNTGELFF.

V usage is TRBV7-9 and J usage is TRBJ1-2; TRBD1 might be the D (6 bases). Trimming pared 5 bases from V and 8 bases from J, leaving 12 bases between. CDR1 SEHNR and CDR2 FQNEAQ come from the germline V gene (reference sequence). The CDR3 runs to 12 residues. CDR3 protein: CASSVPTGGYTF. DNA for the CDR3: TGTGCCAGCAGCGTACCGACAGGAGGCTACACCTTC.

The chain links TRBV11-2 to TRBJ1-1; D not certain. CDR1 and CDR2 from the germline V gene are SGHAT and FQNNGV. This CDR3 region has 13 residues. V was clipped by 7 bases and J by 5 bases, with 14 bases between them. The CDR3 region has the DNA TGTGCCAGCACCTTGGAGGGAAGGACTGAAGCTTTCTTT. Translating gives CASTLEGRTEAFF.

J is TRBJ2-7 and V is TRBV15, with 9 bases that match TRBD1. V was clipped by 4 bases and J by 4 bases; unmatched bases: 5. Germline CDR1 reads LNHNV; CDR2 reads YYDKDF (reference sequence). This CDR3 comprises 14 residues. CDR3 sequence (DNA): TGTGCCACCAGCAAAGGACAGGGGCATTACGAGCAGTACTTC. Amino acid sequence: CATSKGQGHYEQYF.

The CDR3 loop reads CAWSVGGSYEQYF. The CDR3 region has the DNA TGTGCCTGGAGTGTCGGGGGTTCCTACGAGCAGTACTTC. The J gene is TRBJ2-7, the V gene TRBV30; maybe TRBD2 (6 bases). Germline CDR1 is GTSNPN and CDR2 is SVGIG (reference sequence). The CDR3 totals 13 residues. Trimming stripped 0 bases from V and 1 base from J, with 7 bases between.

Only one count was recorded for this clone. At one boundary the junction diverges from the germline segment, which might be a read error. Here the CDR3 reads CASTQSITRDRGYEQYF. The CDR3 nucleotides are TGCGCCAGCACCCAAAGCATCACCCGGGACAGGGGTTACGAGCAGTACTTC. This sequence joins TRBV4-3 and TRBJ2-7; 10 nucleotides line up with TRBD1. Germline CDR1 LGHNA, CDR2 YSLEER. CDR3 length: 17 amino acids.

The chain employs TRBV7-9 and TRBJ1-1; the D is unclear. The V end lost 2 bases, the J end lost 5 bases, and 12 bases lay between the germline ends. The CDR3 has 14 amino acids. Germline-derived CDR1 and CDR2 are SEHNR and FQNEAQ (reference sequence). The CDR3 DNA reads TGTGCCAGCAGCTTATTGGGCGTGGGGACTGAAGCTTTCTTT. This encodes CASSLLGVGTEAFF.

The V and J genes are TRBV4-2 and TRBJ2-3; no clear D. The CDR3 has 14 amino acids. CDR1 and CDR2 (germline): LGHNA, YNFKEQ. V was clipped by 1 base and J by 2 bases, with 7 bases between them. The CDR3 sequence is CASSQGTTTDTQYF. The CDR3 bases are TGTGCCAGCAGCCAAGGAACTACCACAGATACGCAGTATTTT.

The J gene is TRBJ2-5, the V gene TRBV29-1; TRBD2 aligns across 14 bases. CDR1 and CDR2 from the germline V gene are SQVTM and ANQGSEA. With V trimmed by 7 bases and J by 3 bases, 1 base remained unmatched. The CDR3 sequence is 13 residues long. CDR3 in DNA: TGCAGCGCGACTAGCGGGGGGGAAGAGACCCAGTACTTC. Its protein is CSATSGGEETQYF.

The rearrangement joins TRBV30 to TRBJ1-5; D unresolved. Trimming removed 3 bases from V and 4 bases from J, with 10 bases in between. The length of the CDR3 is 13 residues. Germline CDR1 reads GTSNPN; CDR2 reads SVGIG (reference sequence). The CDR3: CAWRRDGNQPQHF. CDR3 in DNA: TGTGCCTGGAGAAGAGACGGGAATCAGCCCCAGCATTTT.

The rearrangement joins TRBV9 to TRBJ1-4, with 8 bases that match TRBD1. The CDR3 loop spans 19 amino acids. Germline V CDR1 and CDR2: SGDLS, YYNGEE. V lost 1 base, J lost 7 bases, and 18 bases stayed unmatched. The CDR3 protein is CASSVRGASIGQGAEKLFF. CDR3 sequence (DNA): TGTGCCAGCAGCGTAAGAGGGGCCAGTATTGGACAGGGTGCTGAAAAACTGTTTTTT.

V and J are TRBV6-1 and TRBJ1-2; D gene uncertain. The ends were cut back, 1 base at V and 4 bases at J, with 10 bases in the middle. Per the germline V gene, CDR1 is MNHNS and CDR2 is SASEGT. CDR3 length: 14 residues. This chain's CDR3 is CASSEVVSFYGYTF. The CDR3 DNA reads as TGTGCCAGCAGTGAAGTAGTAAGCTTCTATGGCTACACCTTC.

This clone was observed a few times. This chain joins TRBV5-4 and TRBJ1-2; D call uncertain. The germline gives CDR1 SGHNT, CDR2 YYREEE (reference sequence). Trimming removed 4 bases at V and 7 bases at J, with 14 bases between. CDR3 size: 13 residues. CDR3 DNA: TGTGCCAGCAGCAGACCGGGCCCCTCTGGCTACACCTTC. Its protein product is CASSRPGPSGYTF.

The chain employs TRBV2 and TRBJ1-2; D remains unclear. Trimming shortened V by 5 bases and J by 4 bases, and 11 bases separated the two germline ends. Germline V lookup: CDR1 SNHLY, CDR2 FYNNEI. The length of the CDR3 is 13 residues. The CDR3 protein is CASSITDLYGYTF. The CDR3 bases are TGTGCCAGCAGTATAACGGACCTCTATGGCTACACCTTC. The entire variable domain, with the rest obtained from reference TRBV2 and TRBJ1-2, is as follows: EPEVTQTPSHQVTQMGQEVILRCVPISNHLYFYWYRQILGQKVEFLVSFYNNEISEKSEIFDDQFSVERPDGSNFTLKIRSTKLEDSAMYFCASSITDLYGYTFGSGTRLTVV.

V usage is TRBV7-8 and J usage is TRBJ1-2; no definite D call. V was pared by 3 bases and J by 0 bases, with 8 bases between. Per germline, CDR1 SGHVS and CDR2 FQNEAQ. This CDR3 contains 14 residues. CDR3 region: CASSFGEANYGYTF. In DNA form, the CDR3 reads TGTGCCAGCAGCTTCGGGGAAGCTAACTATGGCTACACCTTC.

The chain carries TRBV18 and TRBJ1-4; D ambiguous. Germline V gene sequence: CDR1 KGHSH, CDR2 LQKENI. Trimming removed 3 bases from V and 5 bases from J, with 13 bases in between. This CDR3 has 15 amino acids. CDR3 sequence (DNA): TGTGCCAGCTCACCCGGGATAGGACCGAATGAAAAACTGTTTTTT. Its protein is CASSPGIGPNEKLFF.

The rearrangement joins TRBV7-3 to TRBJ2-5; no firm D call. Germline CDR1 and CDR2: SGHTA and FQGTGA. V lost 5 bases, J lost 5 bases, and 12 bases lay in between. This CDR3 spans 13 amino acids. Written as DNA, the CDR3 is TGTGCCAGCAGCAAGGATTCCCATGAGACCCAGTACTTC. Translation: CASSKDSHETQYF.

The chain has TRBV5-6 and TRBJ1-4; 9 bases match TRBD1. J lost 8 bases, V lost 3 bases, and 5 bases had no gene match. Germline loops: CDR1 SGHDT, CDR2 YYEEEE. The CDR3 length is 14 residues. This CDR3 reads CASSWGQGWEKLFF. The CDR3 DNA is TGTGCCAGCAGCTGGGGACAGGGATGGGAAAAACTGTTTTTT.

This rearrangement joins TRBV27 to TRBJ1-4; D is unresolved. CDR1 is MNHEY, CDR2 SMNVEV, per germline (reference sequence). The ends were cut back, 7 bases at V and 8 bases at J, with 11 bases in the middle. The CDR3 contains 12 residues. CDR3 sequence: CASTALGEKLFF. CDR3 sequence (DNA): TGTGCCAGCACCGCATTGGGGGAAAAACTGTTTTTT.

The rearrangement links TRBV28 to TRBJ1-2; a possible D gene is TRBD1 (6 bases). With 5 bases removed from V and 0 bases from J, the gap between germline ends came to 13 bases. The CDR3 is made up of 15 amino acids. Germline CDR1 reads MDHEN; CDR2 reads SYDVKM. The CDR3 DNA follows: TGTGCCAGCAGTCCCGGACAGAGACCTAACTATGGCTACACCTTC. Translated: CASSPGQRPNYGYTF.

The chain recombines TRBV11-2 with TRBJ1-1, with D unclear. The CDR3 is 16 amino acids. The V gene lost 1 base and the J gene lost 2 bases, with 14 bases spanning the gap. Looked up from germline, CDR1 is SGHAT and CDR2 is FQNNGV. The CDR3 region has the DNA TGTGCCAGCAGCTTAGGTCTTGGCCTTGCCAACACTGAAGCTTTCTTT. This codes for CASSLGLGLANTEAFF.